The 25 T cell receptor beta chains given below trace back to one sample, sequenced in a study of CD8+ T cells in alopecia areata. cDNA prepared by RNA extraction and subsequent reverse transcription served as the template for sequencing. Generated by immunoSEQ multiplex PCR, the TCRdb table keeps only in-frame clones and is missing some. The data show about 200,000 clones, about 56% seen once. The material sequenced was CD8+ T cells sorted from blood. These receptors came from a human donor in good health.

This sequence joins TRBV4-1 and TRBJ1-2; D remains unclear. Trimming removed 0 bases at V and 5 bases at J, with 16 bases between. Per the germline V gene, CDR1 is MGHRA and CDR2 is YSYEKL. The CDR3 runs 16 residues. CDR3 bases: TGCGCCAGCAGCCAAGAGTCGGGGAGGACTTATTATGGCTACACCTTC. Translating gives CASSQESGRTYYGYTF.

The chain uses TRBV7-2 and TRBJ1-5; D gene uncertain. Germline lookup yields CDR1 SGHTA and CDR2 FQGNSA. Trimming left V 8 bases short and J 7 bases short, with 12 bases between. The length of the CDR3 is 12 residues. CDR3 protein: CASAVDRQPQHF. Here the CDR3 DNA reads TGTGCCAGCGCCGTAGACCGCCAGCCCCAGCATTTT.

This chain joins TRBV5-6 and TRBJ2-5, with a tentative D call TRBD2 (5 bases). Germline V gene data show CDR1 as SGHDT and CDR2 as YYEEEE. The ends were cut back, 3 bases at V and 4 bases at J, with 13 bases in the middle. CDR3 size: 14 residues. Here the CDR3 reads CASSWRTATETQYF. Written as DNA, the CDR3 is TGTGCCAGCAGCTGGCGGACTGCAACAGAGACCCAGTACTTC.

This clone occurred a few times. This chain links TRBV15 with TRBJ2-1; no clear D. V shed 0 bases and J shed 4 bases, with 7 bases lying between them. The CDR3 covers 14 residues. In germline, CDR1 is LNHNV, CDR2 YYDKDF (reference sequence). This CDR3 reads CATSRDQSYNEQFF. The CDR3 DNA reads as TGTGCCACCAGCAGAGATCAGTCGTACAATGAGCAGTTCTTC.

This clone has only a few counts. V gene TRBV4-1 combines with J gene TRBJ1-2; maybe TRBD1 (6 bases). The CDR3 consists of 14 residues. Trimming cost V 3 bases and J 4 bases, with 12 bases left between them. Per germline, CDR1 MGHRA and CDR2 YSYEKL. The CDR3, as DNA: TGCGCCAGCAGCCAGGACAGCTTCAGCTATGGCTACACCTTC. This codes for CASSQDSFSYGYTF.

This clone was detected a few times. The CDR3: CASRLEPGRPEAFF. The CDR3, as DNA: TGCGCCAGCAGACTCGAGCCAGGCCGACCTGAAGCTTTCTTT. The chain joins TRBV4-1 to TRBJ1-1; D unresolved. The CDR3 runs 14 residues. Germline V lookup: CDR1 MGHRA, CDR2 YSYEKL. V lost 6 bases, J lost 6 bases, and 17 bases lay in between.

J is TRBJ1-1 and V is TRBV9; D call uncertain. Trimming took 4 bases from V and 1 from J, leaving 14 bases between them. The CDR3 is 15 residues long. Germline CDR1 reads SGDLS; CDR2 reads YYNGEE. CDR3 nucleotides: TGTGCCAGCAGCCCGACGCCGGCCCCGAACACTGAAGCTTTCTTT. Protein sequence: CASSPTPAPNTEAFF.

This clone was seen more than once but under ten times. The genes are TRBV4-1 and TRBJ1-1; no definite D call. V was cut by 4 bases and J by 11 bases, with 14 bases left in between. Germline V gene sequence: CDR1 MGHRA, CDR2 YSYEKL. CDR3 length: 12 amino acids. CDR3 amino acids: CASSPERYKAFF. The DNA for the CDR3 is TGCGCCAGCAGCCCCGAAAGGTACAAGGCTTTCTTT.

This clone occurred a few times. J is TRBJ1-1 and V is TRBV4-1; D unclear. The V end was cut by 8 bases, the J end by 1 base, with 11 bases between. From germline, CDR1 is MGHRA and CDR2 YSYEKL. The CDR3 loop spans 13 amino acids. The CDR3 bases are TGCGCCAGCCGAGAGGTTAGGAACACTGAAGCTTTCTTT. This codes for CASREVRNTEAFF.

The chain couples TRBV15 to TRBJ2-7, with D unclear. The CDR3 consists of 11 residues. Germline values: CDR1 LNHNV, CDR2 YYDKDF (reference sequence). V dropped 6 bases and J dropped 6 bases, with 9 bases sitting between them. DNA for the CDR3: TGTGCCACCAGTGACTCTTCCGAGCAGTACTTC. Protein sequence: CATSDSSEQYF.

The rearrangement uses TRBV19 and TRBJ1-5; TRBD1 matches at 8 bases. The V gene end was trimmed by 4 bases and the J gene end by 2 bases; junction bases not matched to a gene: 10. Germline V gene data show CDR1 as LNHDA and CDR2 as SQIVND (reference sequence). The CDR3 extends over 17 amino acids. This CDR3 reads CASSTGTGLEGNQPQHF. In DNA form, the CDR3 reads TGTGCCAGTAGTACCGGGACAGGTCTAGAGGGCAATCAGCCCCAGCATTTT.

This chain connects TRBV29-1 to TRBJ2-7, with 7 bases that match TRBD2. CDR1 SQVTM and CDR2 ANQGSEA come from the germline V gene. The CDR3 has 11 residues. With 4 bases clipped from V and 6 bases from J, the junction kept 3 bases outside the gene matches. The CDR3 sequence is CSVVRGGEQYF. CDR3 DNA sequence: TGCAGCGTTGTCCGCGGGGGCGAGCAGTACTTC.

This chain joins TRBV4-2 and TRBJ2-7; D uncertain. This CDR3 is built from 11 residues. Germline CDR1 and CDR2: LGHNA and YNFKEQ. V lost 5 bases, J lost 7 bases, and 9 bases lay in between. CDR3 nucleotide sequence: TGTGCCAGCAGCGAGCCTGGGGAGCAGTACTTC. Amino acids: CASSEPGEQYF.

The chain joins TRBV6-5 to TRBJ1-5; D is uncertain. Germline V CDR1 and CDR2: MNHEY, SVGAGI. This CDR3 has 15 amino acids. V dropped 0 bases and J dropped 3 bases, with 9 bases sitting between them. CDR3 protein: CASSYSPTLNQPQHF. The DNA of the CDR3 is TGTGCCAGCAGTTACTCGCCGACACTCAATCAGCCCCAGCATTTT.

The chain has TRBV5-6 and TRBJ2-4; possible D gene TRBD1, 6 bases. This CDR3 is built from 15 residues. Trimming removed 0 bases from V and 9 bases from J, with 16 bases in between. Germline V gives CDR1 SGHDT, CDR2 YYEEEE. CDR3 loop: CASSLGTASQGIQYF. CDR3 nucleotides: TGTGCCAGCAGCTTGGGGACAGCTAGCCAGGGCATTCAGTACTTC.

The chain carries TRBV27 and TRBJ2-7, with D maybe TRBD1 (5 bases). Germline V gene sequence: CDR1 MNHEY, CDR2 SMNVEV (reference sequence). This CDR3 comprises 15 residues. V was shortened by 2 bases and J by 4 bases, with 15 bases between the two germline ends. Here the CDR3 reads CASSLRWGLGYEQYF. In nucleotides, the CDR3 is TGTGCCAGCAGTTTAAGGTGGGGCTTGGGATACGAGCAGTACTTC.

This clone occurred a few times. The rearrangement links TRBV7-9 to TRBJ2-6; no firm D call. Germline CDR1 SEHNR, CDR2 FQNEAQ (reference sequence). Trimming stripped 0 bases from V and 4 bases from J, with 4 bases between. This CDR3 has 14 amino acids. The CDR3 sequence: CASSLASGANVLTF. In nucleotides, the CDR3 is TGTGCCAGCAGCTTAGCATCCGGGGCCAACGTCCTGACTTTC.

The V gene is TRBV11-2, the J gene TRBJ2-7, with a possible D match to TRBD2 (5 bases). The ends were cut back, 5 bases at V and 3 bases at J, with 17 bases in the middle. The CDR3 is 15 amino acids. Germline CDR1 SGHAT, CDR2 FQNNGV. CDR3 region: CASSPVAPLVYEQYF. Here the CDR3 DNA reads TGTGCCAGCAGCCCGGTAGCGCCCCTAGTCTACGAGCAGTACTTC.

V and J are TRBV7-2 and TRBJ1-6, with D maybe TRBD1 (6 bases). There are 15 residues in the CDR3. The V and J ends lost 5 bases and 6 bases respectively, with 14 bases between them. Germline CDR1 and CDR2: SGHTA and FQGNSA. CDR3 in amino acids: CASSADSRLNSPLHF. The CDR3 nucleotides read TGTGCCAGCAGCGCGGACAGTCGCCTTAATTCACCCCTCCACTTT.

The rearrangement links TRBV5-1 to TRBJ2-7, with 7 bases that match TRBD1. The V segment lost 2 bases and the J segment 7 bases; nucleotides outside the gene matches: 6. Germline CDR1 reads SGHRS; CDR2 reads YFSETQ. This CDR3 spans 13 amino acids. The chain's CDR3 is CASSLWTGEEQYF. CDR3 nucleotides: TGCGCCAGCAGCTTATGGACAGGAGAGGAGCAGTACTTC.

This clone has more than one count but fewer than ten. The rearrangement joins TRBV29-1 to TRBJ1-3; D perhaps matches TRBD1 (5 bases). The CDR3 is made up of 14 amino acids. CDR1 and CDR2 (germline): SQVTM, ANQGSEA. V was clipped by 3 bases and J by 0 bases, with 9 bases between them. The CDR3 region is CSVDGHNSGNTIYF. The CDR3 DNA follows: TGCAGCGTTGATGGACACAACTCTGGAAACACCATATATTTT.

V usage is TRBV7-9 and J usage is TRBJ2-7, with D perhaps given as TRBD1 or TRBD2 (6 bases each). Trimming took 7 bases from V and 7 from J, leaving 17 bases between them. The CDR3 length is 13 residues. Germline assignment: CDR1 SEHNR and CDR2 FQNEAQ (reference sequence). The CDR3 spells CASTGDIVGEQYF. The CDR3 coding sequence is TGTGCCAGCACGGGGGACATCGTGGGAGAGCAGTACTTC.

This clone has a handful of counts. The CDR3, as DNA: TGTGCCAGCAGCATTGACAGGGGAACCGAAGCTTTCTTT. It specifies CASSIDRGTEAFF. The chain links TRBV6-5 to TRBJ1-1, with 8 bases matching TRBD1. Germline trimming cut 6 bases from V and 8 bases from J; bases unmatched to any gene: 8. Germline CDR1 is MNHEY and CDR2 is SVGAGI. The CDR3 is made up of 13 amino acids.

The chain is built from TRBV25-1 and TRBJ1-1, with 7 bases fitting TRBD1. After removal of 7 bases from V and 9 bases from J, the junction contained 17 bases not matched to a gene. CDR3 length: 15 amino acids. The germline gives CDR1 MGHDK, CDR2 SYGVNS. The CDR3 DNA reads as TGTGCCAGCACCCCACTCGCCCGGGACAGCGACAAAGCTTTCTTT. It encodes CASTPLARDSDKAFF.

The CDR3 loop reads CASSYEGPTNEKLFF. The CDR3, as DNA: TGTGCCAGCAGTTATGAGGGGCCAACTAATGAAAAACTGTTTTTT. V is TRBV27 and J is TRBJ1-4, with a possible D match to TRBD1 (5 bases). The V end was cut by 4 bases, the J end by 0 bases, with 9 bases between. This CDR3 spans 15 amino acids. Germline lookup yields CDR1 MNHEY and CDR2 SMNVEV (reference sequence). Drawing the rest from reference TRBV27 and TRBJ1-4, the complete variable domain is EAQVTQNPRYLITVTGKKLTVTCSQNMNHEYMSWYRQDPGLGLRQIYYSMNVEVTDKGDVPEGYKVSRKEKRNFPLILESPSPNQTSLYFCASSYEGPTNEKLFFGSGTQLSVL.